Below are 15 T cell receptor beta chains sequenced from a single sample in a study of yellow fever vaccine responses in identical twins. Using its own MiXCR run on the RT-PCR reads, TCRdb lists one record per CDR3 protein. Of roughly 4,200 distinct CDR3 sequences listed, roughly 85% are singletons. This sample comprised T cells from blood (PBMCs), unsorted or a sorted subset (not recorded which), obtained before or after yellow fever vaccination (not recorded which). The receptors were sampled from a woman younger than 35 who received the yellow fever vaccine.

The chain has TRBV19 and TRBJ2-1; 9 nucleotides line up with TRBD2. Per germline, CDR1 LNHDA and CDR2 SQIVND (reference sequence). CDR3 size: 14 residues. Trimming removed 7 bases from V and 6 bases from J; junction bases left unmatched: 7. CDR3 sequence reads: CASNLAGRANEQFF. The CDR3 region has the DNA TGTGCCAGTAACCTAGCGGGGAGGGCCAATGAGCAGTTCTTC.

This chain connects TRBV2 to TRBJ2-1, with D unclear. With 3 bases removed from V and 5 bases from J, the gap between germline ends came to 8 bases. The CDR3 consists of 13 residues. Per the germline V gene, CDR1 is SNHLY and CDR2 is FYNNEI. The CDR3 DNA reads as TGTGCCAGCAGTGATTCGTGGGACAATGAGCAGTTCTTC. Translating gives CASSDSWDNEQFF.

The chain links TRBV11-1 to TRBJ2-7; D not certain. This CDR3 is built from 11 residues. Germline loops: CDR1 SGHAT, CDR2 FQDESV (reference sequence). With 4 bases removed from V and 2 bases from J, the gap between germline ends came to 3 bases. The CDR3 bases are TGTGCCAGCAGCTCACCCTACGAGCAGTACTTC. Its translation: CASSSPYEQYF.

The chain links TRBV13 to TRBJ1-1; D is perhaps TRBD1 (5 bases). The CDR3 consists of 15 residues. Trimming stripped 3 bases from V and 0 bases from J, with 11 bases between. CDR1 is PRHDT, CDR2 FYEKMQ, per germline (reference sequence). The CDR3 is CASSFTDSLNTEAFF. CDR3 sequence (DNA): TGTGCCAGCAGCTTCACCGACAGCCTGAACACTGAAGCTTTCTTT. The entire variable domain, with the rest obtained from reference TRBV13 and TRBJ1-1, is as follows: AAGVIQSPRHLIKEKRETATLKCYPIPRHDTVYWYQQGPGQDPQFLISFYEKMQSDKGSIPDRFSAQQFSDYHSELNMSSLELGDSALYFCASSFTDSLNTEAFFGQGTRLTVV.

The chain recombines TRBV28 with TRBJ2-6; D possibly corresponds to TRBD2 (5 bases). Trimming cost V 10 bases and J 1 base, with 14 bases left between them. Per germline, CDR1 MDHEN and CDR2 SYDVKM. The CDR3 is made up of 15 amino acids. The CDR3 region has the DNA TGTGCCACCTCGAGTGGGGAGTCTGGGGCCAACGTCCTGACTTTC. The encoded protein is CATSSGESGANVLTF.

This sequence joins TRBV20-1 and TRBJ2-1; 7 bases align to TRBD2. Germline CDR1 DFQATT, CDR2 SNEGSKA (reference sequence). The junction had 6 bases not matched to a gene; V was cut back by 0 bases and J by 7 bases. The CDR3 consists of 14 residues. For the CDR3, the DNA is TGCAGTGCTAGAGAAGCGGGACGGGGAAATGAGCAGTTCTTC. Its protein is CSAREAGRGNEQFF.

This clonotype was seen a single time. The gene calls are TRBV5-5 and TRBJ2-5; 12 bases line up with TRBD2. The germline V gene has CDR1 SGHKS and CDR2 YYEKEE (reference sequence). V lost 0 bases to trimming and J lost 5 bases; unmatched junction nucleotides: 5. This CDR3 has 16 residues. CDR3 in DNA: TGTGCCAGCAGCTTGGGACTAGCGGGGGTAGTGGAGACCCAGTACTTC. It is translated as CASSLGLAGVVETQYF.

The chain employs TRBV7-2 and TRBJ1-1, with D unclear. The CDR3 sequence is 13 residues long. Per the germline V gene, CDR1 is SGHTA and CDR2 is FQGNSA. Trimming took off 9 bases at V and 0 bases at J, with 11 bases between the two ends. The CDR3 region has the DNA TGTGCCAGTGGAGGGTCGTTGAACACTGAAGCTTTCTTT. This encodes CASGGSLNTEAFF.

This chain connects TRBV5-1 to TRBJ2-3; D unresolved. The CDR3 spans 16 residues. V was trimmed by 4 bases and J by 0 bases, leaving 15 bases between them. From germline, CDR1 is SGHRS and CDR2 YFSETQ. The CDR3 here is CASSISGSPSTDTQYF. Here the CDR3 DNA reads TGCGCCAGCAGCATTTCCGGCAGTCCTAGCACAGATACGCAGTATTTT.

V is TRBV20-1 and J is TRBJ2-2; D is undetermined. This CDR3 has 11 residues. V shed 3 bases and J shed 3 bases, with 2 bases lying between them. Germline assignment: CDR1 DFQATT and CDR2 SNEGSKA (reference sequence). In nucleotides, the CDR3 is TGCAGTGCTAGGTACACCGGGGAGCTGTTTTTT. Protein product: CSARYTGELFF.

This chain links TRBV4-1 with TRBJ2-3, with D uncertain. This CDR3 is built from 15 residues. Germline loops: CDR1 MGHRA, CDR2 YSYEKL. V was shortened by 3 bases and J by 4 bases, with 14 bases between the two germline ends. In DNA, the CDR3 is TGCGCCAGCAGCCATAGCTCCGATATATCAGATACGCAGTATTTT. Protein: CASSHSSDISDTQYF.

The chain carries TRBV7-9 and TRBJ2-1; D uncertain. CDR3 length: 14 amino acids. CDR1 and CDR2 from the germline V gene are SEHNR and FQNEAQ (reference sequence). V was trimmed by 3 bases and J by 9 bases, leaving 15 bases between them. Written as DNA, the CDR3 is TGTGCCAGCAGCTTTGAGACTGGCCTCGGTGAGCAGTTCTTC. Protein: CASSFETGLGEQFF.

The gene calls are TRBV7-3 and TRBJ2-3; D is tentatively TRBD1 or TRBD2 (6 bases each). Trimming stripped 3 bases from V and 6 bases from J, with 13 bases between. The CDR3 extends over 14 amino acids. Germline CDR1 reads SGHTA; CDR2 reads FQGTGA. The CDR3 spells CASSFRGPMDTQYF. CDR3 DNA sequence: TGTGCCAGCAGCTTCCGGGGGCCGATGGATACGCAGTATTTT.

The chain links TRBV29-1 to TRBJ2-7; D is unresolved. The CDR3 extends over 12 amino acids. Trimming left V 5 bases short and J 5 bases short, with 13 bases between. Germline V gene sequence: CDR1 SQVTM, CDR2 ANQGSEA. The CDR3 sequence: CSVSSWGNEQYF. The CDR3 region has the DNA TGCAGCGTTTCATCCTGGGGTAACGAGCAGTACTTC.

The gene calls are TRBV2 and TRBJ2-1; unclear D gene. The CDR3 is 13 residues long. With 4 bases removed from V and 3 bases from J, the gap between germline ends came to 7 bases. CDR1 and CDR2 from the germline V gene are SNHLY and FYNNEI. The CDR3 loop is CASSVVSYNEQFF. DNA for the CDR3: TGTGCCAGCAGTGTGGTCAGCTACAATGAGCAGTTCTTC.